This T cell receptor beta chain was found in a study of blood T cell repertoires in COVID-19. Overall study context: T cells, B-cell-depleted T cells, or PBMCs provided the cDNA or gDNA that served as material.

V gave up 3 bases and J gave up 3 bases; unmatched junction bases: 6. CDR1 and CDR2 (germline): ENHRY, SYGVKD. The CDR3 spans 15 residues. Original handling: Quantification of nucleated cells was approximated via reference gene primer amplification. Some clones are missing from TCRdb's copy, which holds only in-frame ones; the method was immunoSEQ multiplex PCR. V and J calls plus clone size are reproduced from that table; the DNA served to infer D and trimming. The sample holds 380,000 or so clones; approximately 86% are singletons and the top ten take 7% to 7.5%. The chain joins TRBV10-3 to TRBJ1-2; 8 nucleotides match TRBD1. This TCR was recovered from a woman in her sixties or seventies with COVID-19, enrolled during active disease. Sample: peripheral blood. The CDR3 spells CAISEGAGGDYGYTF. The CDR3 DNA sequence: TGTGCCATCAGTGAAGGGGCAGGGGGCGACTATGGCTACACCTTC.